These 23 T cell receptor beta chains originate from one sample sequenced in a study of T cells after yellow fever vaccination. TCRdb re-called the 5' RACE reads through MiXCR, storing one row per CDR3 protein. Of about 320,000 distinct CDR3 sequences in the sample, approximately 13% were seen once. The source material was CD4+ T cells sorted from PBMCs, sampled 15 days after the yellow fever booster vaccination. The receptors were sampled from a man aged 18 to 29 who received the YFV17D yellow fever vaccine.

The chain has TRBV24-1 and TRBJ2-3, with 11 positions matching TRBD2. The CDR3 loop spans 16 amino acids. Unmatched junction bases numbered 1, after V lost 0 bases and J lost 3 bases. Per germline, CDR1 KGHDR and CDR2 SFDVKD. The CDR3 region has the DNA TGTGCCACCAGTGATTTGCCTAGCGGGGGGACAGATACGCAGTATTTT. This sequence encodes CATSDLPSGGTDTQYF.

V usage is TRBV11-2 and J usage is TRBJ2-1, with TRBD1 matching over 8 bases. V trimming: 5 bases; J trimming: 5 bases; junction bases outside the gene matches: 5. Germline CDR1 SGHAT, CDR2 FQNNGV. The CDR3 spans 14 residues. In DNA form, the CDR3 reads TGTGCCAGCAGCGCCTGGACAGGGAACAATGAGCAGTTCTTC. Residues: CASSAWTGNNEQFF. The full variable domain, rest sourced from reference TRBV11-2 and TRBJ2-1, is EAGVAQSPRYKIIEKRQSVAFWCNPISGHATLYWYQQILGQGPKLLIQFQNNGVVDDSQLPKDRFSAERLKGVDSTLKIQPAKLEDSAVYLCASSAWTGNNEQFFGPGTRLTVL.

This clonotype was observed a few times. The chain joins TRBV24-1 to TRBJ2-1; the D gene is possibly TRBD2 (5 bases). The CDR3 is 13 residues long. Germline V gene data show CDR1 as KGHDR and CDR2 as SFDVKD. Trimming removed 5 bases from V and 9 bases from J, with 13 bases in between. The chain's CDR3 is CATSVASRGEQFF. DNA of the CDR3: TGTGCCACCAGTGTGGCATCCCGGGGTGAGCAGTTCTTC.

This clonotype was observed a few times. The CDR3, as DNA: TGTGCCAGCAGCTTTTCAAGGGGCAGGAACACTGAAGCTTTCTTT. Amino acids: CASSFSRGRNTEAFF. This sequence joins TRBV7-9 and TRBJ1-1; a weak D match, TRBD1 (5 bases). This CDR3 spans 15 amino acids. Trimming pared 3 bases from V and 1 base from J, leaving 12 bases between. Germline lookup yields CDR1 SEHNR and CDR2 FQNEAQ (reference sequence).

This clonotype has a handful of counts. The chain uses TRBV6-6 and TRBJ1-2; D is possibly TRBD1 (5 bases). CDR1 is MNHNY, CDR2 SVGAGI, per germline (reference sequence). CDR3 length equals 13 residues. V was clipped by 6 bases and J by 2 bases, with 10 bases between them. The CDR3 DNA reads TGTGCCAGCAGACAACAGGTCAACTATGGCTACACCTTC. Translating it yields CASRQQVNYGYTF.

The genes are TRBV29-1 and TRBJ1-2, with no clear D. CDR3 size: 16 residues. Germline V CDR1 and CDR2: SQVTM, ANQGSEA. V was clipped by 0 bases and J by 1 base, with 15 bases between them. The CDR3 DNA follows: TGCAGCGTTGAAGATCTTGGACGGACTCTTAACTATGGCTACACCTTC. This sequence encodes CSVEDLGRTLNYGYTF.

Only a few counts were recorded for this clonotype. This chain joins TRBV7-2 and TRBJ1-5, with 12 bases matching TRBD1. The V gene's germline CDR1 is SGHTA and CDR2 FQGNSA. V was pared by 3 bases and J by 7 bases, with 4 bases of the junction left unmatched. This CDR3 comprises 15 residues. The CDR3 sequence is CASSLGQGARQPQHF. The CDR3 nucleotides read TGTGCCAGCAGCTTGGGACAGGGGGCAAGGCAGCCCCAGCATTTT.

The V gene is TRBV2, the J gene TRBJ1-2; 7 positions agree with TRBD1. The V segment lost 8 bases and the J segment 8 bases; nucleotides outside the gene matches: 17. Germline V gives CDR1 SNHLY, CDR2 FYNNEI. This CDR3 has 15 residues. This chain's CDR3 is CASRRDSRGQDGYTF. Here the CDR3 DNA reads TGTGCCAGCCGCAGGGATTCGAGGGGGCAGGACGGCTACACCTTC.

CDR3 protein: CASSLGGRGSDSPLHF. CDR3 DNA sequence: TGCGCCAGCAGCTTGGGTGGCAGGGGCTCCGATTCACCCCTCCACTTT. The chain combines TRBV5-1 with TRBJ1-6; D possibly corresponds to TRBD1 (6 bases). Germline lookup yields CDR1 SGHRS and CDR2 YFSETQ. This CDR3 region has 16 residues. Trimming took off 0 bases at V and 8 bases at J, with 15 bases between the two ends.

This clonotype came up a few times. The chain links TRBV7-6 to TRBJ2-2; a possible D gene is TRBD2 (5 bases). CDR1 is SGHVS, CDR2 FNYEAQ, per germline. V lost 6 bases, J lost 4 bases, and 15 bases lay in between. This CDR3 spans 15 amino acids. Written as DNA, the CDR3 is TGTGCCAGCAGGACCCCCCGGGAAGGCACCGGGGAGCTGTTTTTT. This gives the protein CASRTPREGTGELFF.

The rearrangement links TRBV6-5 to TRBJ1-5; TRBD1 agrees at 10 bases. This CDR3 comprises 17 residues. The germline gives CDR1 MNHEY, CDR2 SVGAGI. J lost 0 bases, V lost 5 bases, and 7 bases had no gene match. The CDR3 DNA follows: TGTGCCAGCAGTCGGACAGGGGGGTTAAATAGCAATCAGCCCCAGCATTTT. Residues: CASSRTGGLNSNQPQHF.

V is TRBV4-1 and J is TRBJ1-2; D remains unclear. CDR1 and CDR2 (germline): MGHRA, YSYEKL. V was cut by 3 bases and J by 7 bases, with 18 bases left in between. CDR3 length: 15 amino acids. The CDR3 nucleotides read TGCGCCAGCAGCCAGACCCCGGGAGGAGTGCGTGGCTACACCTTC. The encoded protein is CASSQTPGGVRGYTF.

The chain employs TRBV12-3 or TRBV12-4 and TRBJ2-5; TRBD1 agrees at 10 bases. The length of the CDR3 is 16 residues. V trimming: 4 bases; J trimming: 4 bases; junction bases outside the gene matches: 9. CDR3 protein: CASSSTRDRGGETQYF. CDR3 sequence (DNA): TGTGCCAGCAGTTCTACACGGGACAGGGGAGGAGAGACCCAGTACTTC.

There are a few counts of this clonotype. This chain links TRBV12-3 or TRBV12-4 with TRBJ1-6; 10 bases line up with TRBD1. V lost 7 bases to trimming and J lost 7 bases; unmatched junction nucleotides: 7. CDR3 length: 15 residues. The CDR3 loop is CASNSPGQGNSPLHF. CDR3 sequence (DNA): TGTGCCAGCAATTCACCGGGACAGGGGAATTCACCCCTCCACTTT.

This clonotype was detected only a few times. The chain has TRBV20-1 and TRBJ1-5; D ambiguous. The germline V gene has CDR1 DFQATT and CDR2 SNEGSKA (reference sequence). The CDR3 spans 14 residues. The ends were cut back, 0 bases at V and 2 bases at J, with 8 bases in the middle. CDR3 sequence: CSARDRLGNQPQHF. DNA for the CDR3: TGCAGTGCTAGAGACAGGCTAGGCAATCAGCCCCAGCATTTT.

The chain uses TRBV5-1 and TRBJ1-4, with D uncertain. Germline CDR1 SGHRS, CDR2 YFSETQ. Trimming cost V 4 bases and J 7 bases, with 14 bases left between them. This CDR3 spans 14 amino acids. CDR3 region: CASSPAAHVEKLFF. CDR3 bases: TGCGCCAGCAGCCCCGCCGCCCATGTTGAAAAACTGTTTTTT. The full variable domain, completed using reference TRBV5-1 and TRBJ1-4, is KAGVTQTPRYLIKTRGQQVTLSCSPISGHRSVSWYQQTPGQGLQFLFEYFSETQRNKGNFPGRFSGRQFSNSRSEMNVSTLELGDSALYLCASSPAAHVEKLFFGSGTQLSVL.

In its sample, this clonotype was seen many times. The genes are TRBV15 and TRBJ2-1, with a tentative D call TRBD2 (5 bases). Germline V lookup: CDR1 LNHNV, CDR2 YYDKDF (reference sequence). This CDR3 has 14 amino acids. V lost 6 bases to trimming and J lost 8 bases, with 17 bases between them. The DNA of the CDR3 is TGTGCCACCAGTTCGGGGATCCGTCGCGATGAGCAGTTCTTC. Its protein product is CATSSGIRRDEQFF. The full variable domain, completed using reference TRBV15 and TRBJ2-1, is DAMVIQNPRYQVTQFGKPVTLSCSQTLNHNVMYWYQQKSSQAPKLLFHYYDKDFNNEADTPDNFQSRRPNTSFCFLDIRSPGLGDTAMYLCATSSGIRRDEQFFGPGTRLTVL.

The V call is TRBV5-1, the J call TRBJ1-5; 7 bases agree with TRBD1. The trim removed 3 bases at V and 0 bases at J, leaving 3 bases unmatched. CDR3 length: 15 amino acids. Looked up from germline, CDR1 is SGHRS and CDR2 is YFSETQ. CDR3 protein: CASSWDSDSNQPQHF. The CDR3 DNA sequence: TGCGCCAGCAGCTGGGACAGTGATAGCAATCAGCCCCAGCATTTT.

The chain links TRBV7-9 to TRBJ2-3, with TRBD2 matching 11 bases. The trim removed 5 bases at V and 3 bases at J, leaving 4 bases unmatched. CDR1 and CDR2 from the germline V gene are SEHNR and FQNEAQ (reference sequence). The CDR3 loop spans 15 amino acids. The CDR3 sequence: CASSRTSGGTDTQYF. DNA of the CDR3: TGTGCCAGCAGCCGTACTAGCGGGGGAACAGATACGCAGTATTTT.

The chain couples TRBV4-2 to TRBJ2-1, with 10 bases identical to TRBD1. Germline V gene lookup returns CDR1 LGHNA and CDR2 YNFKEQ. V dropped 2 bases and J dropped 14; count of bases not matched to a gene: 12. The CDR3 contains 15 residues. CDR3 coding DNA: TGTGCCAGCAGCCAAAGCGGACAGGGGGGCATCCCGGAGTTCTTC. This sequence encodes CASSQSGQGGIPEFF.

This clonotype was counted only a few times. The V and J genes are TRBV6-5 and TRBJ2-5, with no clear D. V was pared by 0 bases and J by 5 bases, with 13 bases between. Germline V gene data show CDR1 as MNHEY and CDR2 as SVGAGI. The CDR3 covers 15 residues. The CDR3: CASSYSSGLGETQYF. The CDR3 bases are TGTGCCAGCAGTTACTCTAGTGGGTTGGGTGAGACCCAGTACTTC.

This clonotype turned up a few times. The V and J genes are TRBV12-3 or TRBV12-4 and TRBJ1-5; D is possibly TRBD1 (5 bases). The germline V and J ends were trimmed by 5 bases and 4 bases, with 18 bases remaining between them. CDR3 length: 16 residues. CDR3 nucleotides: TGTGCCAGCAGTCCTATTTCGCGGGGCCTAAATCAGCCCCAGCATTTT. Translated, it gives CASSPISRGLNQPQHF.

The sample holds a few counts of this clonotype. The chain couples TRBV14 to TRBJ1-2; weak D call: TRBD1 (5 bases). Trimming removed 3 bases from V and 3 bases from J, with 20 bases in between. Germline V gene data show CDR1 as SGHDN and CDR2 as FVKESK. This CDR3 comprises 17 residues. The CDR3 region is CASSHSKAGRTYYGYTF. CDR3 coding DNA: TGTGCCAGCAGCCACTCAAAGGCCGGACGGACATACTATGGCTACACCTTC.